One sample yielded the 8 T cell receptor beta chains listed below, sequenced in a study of T cells after posttransplantation cyclophosphamide. The method was immunoSEQ multiplex PCR; TCRdb's version includes in-frame clones alone and lacks a portion of them. Reported are some 40,000 clones, none seen only once; the ten largest carry around 5.9%. The sequencing input was PBMCs. Receptors were obtained from a man aged 25 to 40 in good health and a related stem cell transplant donor.

This clone was counted ten times or more. This chain connects TRBV19 to TRBJ1-2, with 8 bases fitting TRBD1. V lost 6 bases and J lost 7; bases outside the gene matches: 10. The germline V gene encodes CDR1 LNHDA and CDR2 SQIVND (reference sequence). The CDR3 totals 14 residues. CDR3 coding DNA: TGTGCCAGTAGCCCGGGACAGGCAACTATTGGCTACACCTTC. Amino acids: CASSPGQATIGYTF.

This clone was seen repeatedly, ten times or more. V gene TRBV7-6 combines with J gene TRBJ2-3; maybe TRBD1 (5 bases). V was shortened by 1 base and J by 4 bases, with 9 bases between the two germline ends. The CDR3 loop spans 14 amino acids. Germline loops: CDR1 SGHVS, CDR2 FNYEAQ. The CDR3 sequence: CASSLGGHPDTQYF. The CDR3 coding sequence is TGTGCCAGCAGCTTAGGGGGCCATCCAGATACGCAGTATTTT. Combining the CDR3 with reference TRBV7-6 and TRBJ2-3 gives the whole variable domain GAGVSQSPRYKVTKRGQDVALRCDPISGHVSLYWYRQALGQGPEFLTYFNYEAQQDKSGLPNDRFSAERPEGSISTLTIQRTEQRDSAMYRCASSLGGHPDTQYFGPGTRLTVL.

This clone was found many times. The chain recombines TRBV18 with TRBJ1-1; TRBD1 might be the D (6 bases). Trimming took off 2 bases at V and 2 bases at J, with 12 bases between the two ends. CDR1 is KGHSH, CDR2 LQKENI, per germline. This CDR3 has 15 residues. CDR3 bases: TGTGCCAGCTCACCAATAACAGGGCGAAACACTGAAGCTTTCTTT. Translation gives CASSPITGRNTEAFF.

This clone was counted ten times or more. The V gene is TRBV25-1, the J gene TRBJ1-2; D call uncertain. Germline V lookup: CDR1 MGHDK, CDR2 SYGVNS. V was pared by 5 bases and J by 5 bases, with 21 bases between. This CDR3 comprises 16 residues. The CDR3 sequence is CASSTPGDIPAYGYTF. Here the CDR3 DNA reads TGTGCCAGCAGTACCCCCGGGGATATCCCAGCGTATGGCTACACCTTC.

The chain combines TRBV9 with TRBJ1-2, with D tentatively TRBD1 (5 bases). The germline V gene has CDR1 SGDLS and CDR2 YYNGEE. This CDR3 is 15 amino acids long. V lost 5 bases, J lost 5 bases, and 19 bases lay in between. The CDR3 is CASSGRRTKSYGYTF. Here the CDR3 DNA reads TGTGCCAGCAGTGGGAGGAGGACAAAAAGTTATGGCTACACCTTC.

This clone appeared many times. CDR3 sequence reads: CASSPGGDSNQPQHF. The CDR3 DNA reads TGTGCCAGCAGCCCGGGCGGGGATAGCAATCAGCCCCAGCATTTT. The chain joins TRBV6-2 or TRBV6-3 to TRBJ1-5; the D is unclear. Trimming took off 6 bases at V and 0 bases at J, with 12 bases between the two ends. Germline lookup yields CDR1 MNHEY and CDR2 SVGEGT. The CDR3 has 15 residues.

This clone was counted many times. The chain links TRBV6-5 to TRBJ1-4; 7 nucleotides align to TRBD1. This CDR3 has 14 amino acids. The V and J ends lost 1 base and 8 bases, in that order; junction bases with no gene match: 4. The germline V gene has CDR1 MNHEY and CDR2 SVGAGI. The CDR3 spells CASSYWGRGEKLFF. The CDR3, as DNA: TGTGCCAGCAGTTACTGGGGCAGGGGGGAAAAACTGTTTTTT.

This clone has at least ten counts. At one of its ends the junction is not consistent with the germline gene, which may arise from a read error. The CDR3 loop reads CASSLPGQDSNQPQHF. The CDR3 DNA follows: TGTGCTAGCAGCTTACCGGGACAGGATAGCAATCAGCCCCAGCATTTT. The chain carries TRBV7-7 and TRBJ1-5; 8 bases line up with TRBD1. The CDR3 totals 16 residues. Germline CDR1 reads SSHAT; CDR2 reads FNYEAQ (reference sequence).